The next 23 T cell receptor beta chains were all read from a single sample in a study of cytomegalovirus exposure and HLA in healthy donors. The PCR had 60 Vbeta and 13 Jbeta primers. Clones were read by immunoSEQ multiplex PCR, and TCRdb kept only the in-frame ones, dropping some. The table has 96,000 or so clones, approximately 72% seen once. The specimen was PBMCs. The receptors derive from a female donor in good health and CMV-seropositive.

The V call is TRBV27, the J call TRBJ2-7; D possibly corresponds to TRBD2 (5 bases). Germline loops: CDR1 MNHEY, CDR2 SMNVEV (reference sequence). The length of the CDR3 is 14 residues. With 5 bases removed from V and 4 bases from J, the gap between germline ends came to 15 bases. In DNA, the CDR3 is TGTGCCAGCAGTCCAGGAGGTTTGAGATACGAGCAGTACTTC. Its translation: CASSPGGLRYEQYF.

J is TRBJ2-3 and V is TRBV29-1; D may be TRBD2 (6 bases). V was trimmed by 2 bases and J by 4 bases, leaving 10 bases between them. CDR1 SQVTM and CDR2 ANQGSEA come from the germline V gene. The CDR3 totals 13 residues. CDR3 DNA sequence: TGCAGCGTTGAACTCACGGGAGCAGATACGCAGTATTTT. It yields the protein CSVELTGADTQYF.

The chain carries TRBV6-1 and TRBJ1-5; TRBD1 matches 8 bases. Germline V CDR1 and CDR2: MNHNS, SASEGT. The CDR3 spans 14 residues. The ends lost 6 bases at V and 1 base at J; junction bases unmatched: 2. In DNA, the CDR3 is TGTGCCAGCAGCAGACAGGGGAGCAATCAGCCCCAGCATTTT. Translating it yields CASSRQGSNQPQHF.

V and J are TRBV7-2 and TRBJ1-1, with 7 nucleotides matching TRBD1. The V gene end was trimmed by 4 bases and the J gene end by 1 base; junction bases not matched to a gene: 12. Germline V gene sequence: CDR1 SGHTA, CDR2 FQGNSA. CDR3 length equals 17 residues. The CDR3, as DNA: TGTGCCAGCAGCTCCTTTTTAGGGGGCTCCGGGAACACTGAAGCTTTCTTT. Translated, it gives CASSSFLGGSGNTEAFF. The full variable domain, completed using reference TRBV7-2 and TRBJ1-1, is GAGVSQSPSNKVTEKGKDVELRCDPISGHTALYWYRQSLGQGLEFLIYFQGNSAPDKSGLPSDRFSAERTGGSVSTLTIQRTQQEDSAVYLCASSSFLGGSGNTEAFFGQGTRLTVV.

CDR3 coding DNA: TGTGCCAGCAGCTTAGTACGGGTTGATGAAGCTTTCTTT. Protein: CASSLVRVDEAFF. The V gene is TRBV7-2, the J gene TRBJ1-1; D gene unclear. The ends were cut back, 1 base at V and 7 bases at J, with 10 bases in the middle. Germline lookup yields CDR1 SGHTA and CDR2 FQGNSA. This CDR3 is 13 amino acids long.

The chain carries TRBV18 and TRBJ1-1, with D uncertain. Germline CDR1 is KGHSH and CDR2 is LQKENI. Trimming shortened V by 5 bases and J by 3 bases, and 13 bases separated the two germline ends. This CDR3 region has 14 residues. The CDR3 DNA follows: TGTGCCAGCTCAGGGGAGGCCCTTTACACTGAAGCTTTCTTT. This encodes CASSGEALYTEAFF.

As regards this clone: Its ends do not fully match the called genes, so a read error is possible. This chain uses TRBV4-3 with TRBJ2-7; 8 bases agree with TRBD1. Looked up from germline, CDR1 is LGHNA and CDR2 is YSLEER. The CDR3 loop spans 10 amino acids. The CDR3 DNA follows: TGCGCCAGCTTCCGAGGGACAGGTTTCTTC. Its protein is CASFRGTGFF.

This sequence joins TRBV29-1 and TRBJ1-1; D not resolved. The V end was cut by 5 bases, the J end by 4 bases, with 11 bases between. The germline V gene has CDR1 SQVTM and CDR2 ANQGSEA. The CDR3 covers 12 residues. This CDR3 is CSVYRSGTEAFF. The CDR3 bases are TGCAGCGTTTATCGAAGCGGCACTGAAGCTTTCTTT.

The chain employs TRBV30 and TRBJ1-4; D possibly corresponds to TRBD1 (5 bases). The V and J ends lost 2 bases and 10 bases respectively, with 23 bases between them. Germline CDR1 is GTSNPN and CDR2 is SVGIG (reference sequence). The CDR3 has 16 amino acids. This chain's CDR3 is CAWSSGGSGQSGKLFF. As DNA, the CDR3 is TGTGCCTGGAGTTCGGGGGGTTCCGGCCAGTCGGGAAAACTGTTTTTT.

J is TRBJ1-1 and V is TRBV4-2; D remains unclear. V lost 0 bases and J 1 base, leaving 9 bases between the germline ends. Germline loops: CDR1 LGHNA, CDR2 YNFKEQ. CDR3 length: 15 residues. This chain's CDR3 is CASSQENNPNTEAFF. The CDR3 DNA reads as TGTGCCAGCAGCCAAGAGAACAATCCGAACACTGAAGCTTTCTTT.

The chain links TRBV19 to TRBJ2-1; D uncertain. This CDR3 contains 13 residues. V was clipped by 3 bases and J by 5 bases, with 8 bases between them. Germline CDR1 LNHDA, CDR2 SQIVND (reference sequence). CDR3 in amino acids: CASSINSHNEQFF. The DNA for the CDR3 is TGTGCCAGTAGTATTAATAGCCACAATGAGCAGTTCTTC.

This clone was seen only once. The J gene is TRBJ1-1, the V gene TRBV10-2; D ambiguous. Germline CDR1 and CDR2: WSHSY and SAAADI. Trimming took 2 bases from V and 4 from J, leaving 14 bases between them. The CDR3 consists of 15 residues. The CDR3 bases are TGCGCCAGCAGTGAGGCGGCGGGGTTAGGCACTGAAGCTTTCTTT. This gives the protein CASSEAAGLGTEAFF.

V is TRBV7-2 and J is TRBJ1-5; D is unclear. With 1 base removed from V and 4 bases from J, the gap between germline ends came to 5 bases. The CDR3 is 13 amino acids. The V gene's germline CDR1 is SGHTA and CDR2 FQGNSA. This CDR3 reads CASSLEPNQPQHF. The CDR3 nucleotides read TGTGCCAGCAGCTTAGAGCCGAATCAGCCCCAGCATTTT.

The rearrangement joins TRBV7-9 to TRBJ2-2, with a weak D call TRBD2 (6 bases). Trimming took off 5 bases at V and 5 bases at J, with 12 bases between the two ends. Germline CDR1 SEHNR, CDR2 FQNEAQ (reference sequence). The length of the CDR3 is 14 residues. CDR3: CASSRGGLTGELFF. The CDR3, as DNA: TGTGCCAGCAGCAGGGGAGGTTTAACCGGGGAGCTGTTTTTT.

The chain joins TRBV11-2 to TRBJ2-1; 7 nucleotides agree with TRBD1. Germline V gene sequence: CDR1 SGHAT, CDR2 FQNNGV. The CDR3 consists of 18 residues. V shed 1 base, J shed 5 bases, and the junction held 14 bases outside the gene matches. CDR3 in DNA: TGTGCCAGCAGCTTAGTCGAACAGGGGTCTCGGAGAGACAATGAGCAGTTCTTC. This gives the protein CASSLVEQGSRRDNEQFF.

This clone showed up just a few times. This chain joins TRBV29-1 and TRBJ2-5; no clear D gene. Germline CDR1 and CDR2: SQVTM and ANQGSEA. CDR3 length equals 10 residues. In DNA, the CDR3 is TGCGCTAGTGGGCAAGAGACCCAGTACTTC. Translated: CASGQETQYF.

The V gene is TRBV5-6, the J gene TRBJ1-3; TRBD1 agrees at 8 bases. Per germline, CDR1 SGHDT and CDR2 YYEEEE. There are 16 residues in the CDR3. J lost 9 bases, V lost 3 bases, and 14 bases had no gene match. CDR3: CASSSLRGQGESTIYF. The CDR3 DNA follows: TGTGCCAGCAGCTCCCTTAGAGGACAGGGAGAGAGCACCATATATTTT. Full variable domain (outside the CDR3, taken from reference TRBV5-6 and TRBJ1-3): DAGVTQSPTHLIKTRGQQVTLRCSPKSGHDTVSWYQQALGQGPQFIFQYYEEEERQRGNFPDRFSGHQFPNYSSELNVNALLLGDSALYLCASSSLRGQGESTIYFGEGSWLTVV.

This clone was detected only once. This sequence joins TRBV29-1 and TRBJ2-5; the D gene is possibly TRBD2 (6 bases). The V end lost 0 bases, the J end lost 0 bases, and 11 bases lay between the germline ends. The CDR3 consists of 15 residues. Germline V lookup: CDR1 SQVTM, CDR2 ANQGSEA. This CDR3 is CSVEESPGDQETQYF. The CDR3 DNA reads as TGCAGCGTTGAAGAGTCGCCGGGAGACCAAGAGACCCAGTACTTC.

The V call is TRBV6-5, the J call TRBJ2-5; D call uncertain. The CDR3 contains 12 residues. Germline V gives CDR1 MNHEY, CDR2 SVGAGI. V shed 4 bases and J shed 5 bases, with 8 bases lying between them. DNA of the CDR3: TGTGCCAGCAGTTCACTAAAGGAGACCCAGTACTTC. Residues: CASSSLKETQYF.

The chain couples TRBV7-2 to TRBJ2-7, with 7 bases identical to TRBD1. The J segment lost 9 bases and the V segment lost 2 bases, leaving 10 bases of the junction unmatched. CDR3 length: 14 residues. Germline V gives CDR1 SGHTA, CDR2 FQGNSA. The CDR3 loop is CASSLRSGAGGQYF. The CDR3 nucleotides read TGTGCCAGCAGCTTAAGGAGCGGAGCAGGGGGGCAGTACTTC.

The V gene is TRBV19, the J gene TRBJ2-7; no firm D call. This CDR3 has 13 amino acids. V shed 0 bases and J shed 6 bases, with 9 bases lying between them. Germline V CDR1 and CDR2: LNHDA, SQIVND (reference sequence). CDR3 bases: TGTGCCAGTAGTATAGATCGGGTCGCCGAGCAGTACTTC. This encodes CASSIDRVAEQYF.

V is TRBV4-1 and J is TRBJ2-3, with D unclear. V was trimmed by 4 bases and J by 5 bases, leaving 16 bases between them. CDR3 length: 15 amino acids. Per the germline V gene, CDR1 is MGHRA and CDR2 is YSYEKL. The CDR3 region is CASSPRSGSRDTQYF. The DNA for the CDR3 is TGCGCCAGCAGCCCAAGATCCGGGTCTAGAGATACGCAGTATTTT.

The J gene is TRBJ1-5, the V gene TRBV6-5; D may be TRBD1 (5 bases). Germline lookup yields CDR1 MNHEY and CDR2 SVGAGI. Trimming took 6 bases from V and 2 from J, leaving 14 bases between them. The CDR3 is made up of 15 amino acids. Here the CDR3 reads CASSPGGVGNQPQHF. Here the CDR3 DNA reads TGTGCCAGCAGCCCCGGGGGGGTAGGCAATCAGCCCCAGCATTTT.